Detailed here is one T cell receptor beta chain. Its matching antigen is unknown. These data are taken from a study of T cells expressing NK-cell markers. For the study at large: Sorted T-cell subsets CD3+CD56+NKG2C+, CD3+CD56+NKG2C- and CD3+CD56-NKG2C+ were TCR beta-sequenced. Sequenced donors, eight in total, included seven who were HCMV-seropositive and one who was seronegative. Whole-study results and caveats: About six donors showed dominant NKG2C+ clonotypes comprising about 1.0-7.5% of their CD8+ T cells.

TCRdb reprocessed the 5' RACE reads and keeps a single row for each CDR3 protein, giving no DNA. The sample totals fewer than 300,000 distinct CDR3 sequences. Per the germline V gene, CDR1 is SGHRS and CDR2 is YFSETQ. The CDR3 is 15 residues long. This chain joins TRBV5-1 and TRBJ2-5; TCRdb lists TRBD1, though no DNA is available to test this call. This receptor was taken from a woman aged 18 to 75 in good health. Sequenced sample: blood T cells: a sorted CD56 or NKG2C T cell subset, CD4+ or CD8+ T cells, or bulk PBMC T cells (not recorded which). CDR3 amino acids: CASSTGQGVVETQYF.